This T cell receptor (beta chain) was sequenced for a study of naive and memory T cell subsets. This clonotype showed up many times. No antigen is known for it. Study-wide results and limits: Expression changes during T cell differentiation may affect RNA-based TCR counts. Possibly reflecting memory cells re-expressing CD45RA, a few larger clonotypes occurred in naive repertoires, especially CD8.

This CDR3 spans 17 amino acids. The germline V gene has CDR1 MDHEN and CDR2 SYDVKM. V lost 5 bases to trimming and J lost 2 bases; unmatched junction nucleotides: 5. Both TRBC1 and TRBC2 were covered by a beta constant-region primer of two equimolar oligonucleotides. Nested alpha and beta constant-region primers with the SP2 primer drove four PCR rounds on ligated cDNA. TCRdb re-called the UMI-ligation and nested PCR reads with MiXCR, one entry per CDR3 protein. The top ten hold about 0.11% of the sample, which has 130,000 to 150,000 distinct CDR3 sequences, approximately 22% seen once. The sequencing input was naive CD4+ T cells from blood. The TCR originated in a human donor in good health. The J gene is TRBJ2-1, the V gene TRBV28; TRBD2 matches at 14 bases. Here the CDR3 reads CASSKGLAGGTYNEQFF. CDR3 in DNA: TGTGCCAGCAGTAAAGGACTAGCGGGAGGTACCTACAATGAGCAGTTCTTC.